The sequence of this T cell receptor beta chain was determined in a study of siplizumab effects on memory and regulatory T cells. About 10^5 TCR templates were assayed per sample. Using immunoSEQ multiplex PCR, the repertoire was profiled, and TCRdb retains in-frame clones only, with some absent. Of more than 95,000 clones listed, approximately 94% are singletons. Comment on this clone: The antigen is undetermined.

With V trimmed by 1 base and J by 2 bases, 4 bases remained unmatched. This CDR3 region has 16 residues. Per the germline V gene, CDR1 is SGHAT and CDR2 is FQNNGV. Findings and limits, study-wide: Fewer alloreactive sequences mapped to unstimulated CD4+ memory cells under siplizumab. Proliferating siplizumab-culture Treg suppressive function went unconfirmed. Assignment to unstimulated subsets succeeded for only a minor fraction of the alloreactive clones.

This clonotype originated in a human donor in good health. J is TRBJ2-5 and V is TRBV11-2; 10 bases agree with TRBD2. Material: non-Treg CD4+ T cells sorted from blood. The CDR3 is CASSLALAGEQETQYF. CDR3 bases: TGTGCCAGCAGCTTAGCTCTAGCGGGGGAACAAGAGACCCAGTACTTC.